This T cell receptor beta chain was captured by sequencing in a study of Ad26.COV2.S vaccination and SARS-CoV-2 variants. Overall study context: Ad26.COV2.S was injected intramuscularly once or twice, 56 days apart.

Documented treatment: roughly 19 received Ad26.COV2.S at low or high dose, single or two shots; 5 received placebo; per-sample allocation not given. Material that was analyzed had been drawn on day 63 after the first vaccine or placebo injection. Vaccine was an Ad26 vector expressing Wuhan-strain SARS-CoV-2 spike. Data came from immunoSEQ multiplex PCR; TCRdb stores just in-frame clones and leaves some out. The sample records about 400,000 clones, 83% being singletons. This CDR3 has 16 amino acids. CDR1 and CDR2 (germline): LGHNA, YSLEER. Trimming took 2 bases from V and 0 from J, leaving 10 bases between them. As for this clone: The antigen is not known.

Study findings and constraints: Greater spike-specific TCR breadth was seen in vaccine recipients than in placebo recipients.

This sequence was found in a person between 18 and 59 years old who received the Ad26.COV2.S COVID-19 vaccine or a placebo. This chain joins TRBV4-3 and TRBJ1-4; D possibly corresponds to TRBD1 (6 bases). The input for sequencing was peripheral blood, taken in a trial of Ad26.COV2.S vaccine versus placebo. This CDR3 reads CASSQQQGTTNEKLFF. The CDR3 bases are TGCGCCAGCAGCCAACAACAGGGAACAACTAATGAAAAACTGTTTTTT.